Many counts were recorded for the clone carrying this T cell receptor beta chain. Its antigen is still unknown. This sample stems from a study of T cells after yellow fever vaccination. The study, taken as a whole, reports: Weaker, the secondary response had a peak occurring faster, on day 5 versus 15.

5'RACE template switching added a universal primer site and UMIs to TCR cDNA. Each CDR3 protein is one row after TCRdb ran MiXCR on the 5' RACE reads. The sample lists around 65,000 distinct CDR3 sequences; approximately 5% were seen once. The sequencing used CD4+ T cells sorted from PBMCs, collected about 2 weeks after the first yellow fever vaccination. The TCR was taken from a young man who received the YFV17D yellow fever vaccine.

In DNA form, the CDR3 reads TGTGCCAGCTCACCGGCTGGGGCAGGGGTGTTGTACGAGCAGTACTTC. Residues: CASSPAGAGVLYEQYF. This chain links TRBV18 with TRBJ2-7; D perhaps matches TRBD1 (6 bases). V was pared by 3 bases and J by 4 bases, with 19 bases between. The CDR3 is 16 amino acids. Germline loops: CDR1 KGHSH, CDR2 LQKENI. The entire variable domain, with the rest obtained from reference TRBV18 and TRBJ2-7, is as follows: NAGVMQNPRHLVRRRGQEARLRCSPMKGHSHVYWYRQLPEEGLKFMVYLQKENIIDESGMPKERFSAEFPKEGPSILRIQQVVRGDSAAYFCASSPAGAGVLYEQYFGPGTRLTVT.